This T cell receptor (beta chain) stems from a study of cytomegalovirus exposure and HLA in healthy donors. About the research overall: Most donors, roughly 77% of a few hundred genotyped, fell in the Caucasian-associated ancestry cluster.

Germline loops: CDR1 SGHAT, CDR2 FQNNGV. With 4 bases clipped from V and 7 bases from J, the junction kept 6 bases outside the gene matches. The CDR3 length is 13 residues. Comments on this clone: Its antigen is as yet unknown.

Amplification used 60 Vbeta primers and 13 Jbeta primers. Original data processing: Unique TCR beta chains numbered approximately 76 million in a later analysis, with some 9.9 million shared. Assay used: immunoSEQ multiplex PCR; TCRdb lists only in-frame clones, some missing. That table furnishes V, J and clone size, whereas the DNA furnished D and trimming. In the table there are about 190,000 clones, more than 75% of which are singletons. Study observations and caveats: The study flagged fewer than 200 TCR beta chains as cytomegalovirus-associated. Several of the most significant clusters appeared, in a later analysis, to be linked to common viral pathogens.

The clonotype originates from a woman aged 45 to 65 in good health and CMV-seropositive. The V and J genes are TRBV11-2 and TRBJ1-2; 7 bases are shared with TRBD1. The source material was PBMCs. The CDR3 loop is CASSSDRVSGYTF. For the CDR3, the DNA is TGTGCCAGCAGCTCCGACAGGGTCTCTGGCTACACCTTC.